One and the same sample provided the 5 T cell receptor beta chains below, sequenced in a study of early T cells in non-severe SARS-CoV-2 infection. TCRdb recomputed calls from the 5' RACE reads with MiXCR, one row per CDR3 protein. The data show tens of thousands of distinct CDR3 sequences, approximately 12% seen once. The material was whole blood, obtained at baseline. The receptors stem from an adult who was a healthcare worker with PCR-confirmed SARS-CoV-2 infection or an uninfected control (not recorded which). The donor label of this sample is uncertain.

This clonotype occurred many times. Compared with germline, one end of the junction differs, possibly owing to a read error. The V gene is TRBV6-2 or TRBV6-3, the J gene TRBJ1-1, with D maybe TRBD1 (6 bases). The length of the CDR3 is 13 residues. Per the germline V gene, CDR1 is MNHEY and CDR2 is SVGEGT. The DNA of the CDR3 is TGTGCCAGCAGTAGGCAGGGGAACACTGAAGTTTTCTTT. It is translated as CASSRQGNTEVFF.

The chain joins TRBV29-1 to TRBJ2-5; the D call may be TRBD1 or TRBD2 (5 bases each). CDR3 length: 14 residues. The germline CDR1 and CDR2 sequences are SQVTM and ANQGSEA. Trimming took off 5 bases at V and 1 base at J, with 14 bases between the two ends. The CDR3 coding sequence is TGCAGCGTTTCCGGGGACCAATTCCAAGAGACCCAGTACTTC. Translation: CSVSGDQFQETQYF.

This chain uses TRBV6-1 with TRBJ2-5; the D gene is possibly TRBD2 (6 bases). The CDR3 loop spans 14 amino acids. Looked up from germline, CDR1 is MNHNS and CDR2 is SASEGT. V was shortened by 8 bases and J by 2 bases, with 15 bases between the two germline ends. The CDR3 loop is CASRVYGGQETQYF. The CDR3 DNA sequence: TGTGCCAGCCGCGTATATGGGGGGCAAGAGACCCAGTACTTC.

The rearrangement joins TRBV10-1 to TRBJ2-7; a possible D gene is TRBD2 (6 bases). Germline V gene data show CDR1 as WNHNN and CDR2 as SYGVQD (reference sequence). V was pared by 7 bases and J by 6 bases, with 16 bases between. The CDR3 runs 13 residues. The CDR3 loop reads CASNPRLGSEQYF. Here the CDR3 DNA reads TGCGCCAGCAACCCTCGCCTCGGGAGCGAGCAGTACTTC.

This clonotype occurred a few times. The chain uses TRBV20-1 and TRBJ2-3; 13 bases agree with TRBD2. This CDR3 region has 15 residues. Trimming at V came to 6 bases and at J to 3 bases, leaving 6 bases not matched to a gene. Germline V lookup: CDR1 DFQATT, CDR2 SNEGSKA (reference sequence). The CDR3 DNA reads TGCAGTGCCACCGGGACTAGCGGGGCGACAGATACGCAGTATTTT. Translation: CSATGTSGATDTQYF.